These 5 T cell receptor beta chains came from one sample sequenced in a study of blood T cells in healthy people across ages. Together with a sample-barcoded 5' primer, a J-beta primer mix was included in a second PCR lasting roughly 6 to 12 cycles. TCRdb redid the calling of the 5' RACE reads with MiXCR, one entry per CDR3 protein. The data contain more than 650,000 distinct CDR3 sequences, about a fifth of them singletons. Sequenced sample: blood. All receptors derive from a man between 65 and 79 years old in good health.

The CDR3 loop reads CASSLGDFLNEQYV. In DNA, the CDR3 is TGTGCCAGCAGCCTGGGGGATTTCTTGAACGAGCAGTACGTC. This sequence joins TRBV7-9 and TRBJ2-7; D possibly matches TRBD1 or TRBD2 (5 bases each). In germline, CDR1 is SEHNR, CDR2 FQNEAQ (reference sequence). The CDR3 extends over 14 amino acids. V was trimmed by 5 bases and J by 5 bases, leaving 16 bases between them.

This clonotype came up a few times. The genes are TRBV9 and TRBJ1-3; 7 bases line up with TRBD1. J lost 4 bases, V lost 0 bases, and 7 bases had no gene match. Looked up from germline, CDR1 is SGDLS and CDR2 is YYNGEE. The length of the CDR3 is 16 residues. The CDR3 nucleotides read TGTGCCAGCAGCGTAGGCATCGGGACAGAAGGAAACACCATATATTTT. Encoded protein: CASSVGIGTEGNTIYF.

This chain links TRBV6-5 with TRBJ2-5; no firm D call. The J call is uncertain, as TRBJ2-7 better fits the DNA end. The length of the CDR3 is 9 residues. CDR1 and CDR2 (germline): MNHEY, SVGAGI. The CDR3 DNA sequence: TGTGCCAGCGGCTACGAGCAGTACTTC. Its translation: CASGYEQYF.

The chain couples TRBV18 to TRBJ1-1, with a tentative D call TRBD1 (5 bases). Between the trimmed V and J ends, which lost 11 bases and 0 bases, there was a span of 19 bases. The CDR3 has 15 residues. The V gene's germline CDR1 is KGHSH and CDR2 LQKENI. The DNA for the CDR3 is TGTGCCGGCGGGACGAAAGGGGCTTTGAACACTGAAGCTTTCTTT. Translated: CAGGTKGALNTEAFF.

To note about this clonotype: A much more abundant neighbour one base away suggests this may be a read error. CDR3 coding DNA: TGTGCCAGCAGGCTCAGAGAGGCAGGGGGCCCGAACACCGGGGAGCTGTTTTTT. Its protein is CASRLREAGGPNTGELFF. This chain connects TRBV7-9 to TRBJ2-2; TRBD1 aligns across 8 bases. Germline V gene sequence: CDR1 SEHNR, CDR2 FQNEAQ (reference sequence). Unmatched junction bases numbered 12, after V lost 6 bases and J lost 0 bases. This CDR3 region has 18 residues.